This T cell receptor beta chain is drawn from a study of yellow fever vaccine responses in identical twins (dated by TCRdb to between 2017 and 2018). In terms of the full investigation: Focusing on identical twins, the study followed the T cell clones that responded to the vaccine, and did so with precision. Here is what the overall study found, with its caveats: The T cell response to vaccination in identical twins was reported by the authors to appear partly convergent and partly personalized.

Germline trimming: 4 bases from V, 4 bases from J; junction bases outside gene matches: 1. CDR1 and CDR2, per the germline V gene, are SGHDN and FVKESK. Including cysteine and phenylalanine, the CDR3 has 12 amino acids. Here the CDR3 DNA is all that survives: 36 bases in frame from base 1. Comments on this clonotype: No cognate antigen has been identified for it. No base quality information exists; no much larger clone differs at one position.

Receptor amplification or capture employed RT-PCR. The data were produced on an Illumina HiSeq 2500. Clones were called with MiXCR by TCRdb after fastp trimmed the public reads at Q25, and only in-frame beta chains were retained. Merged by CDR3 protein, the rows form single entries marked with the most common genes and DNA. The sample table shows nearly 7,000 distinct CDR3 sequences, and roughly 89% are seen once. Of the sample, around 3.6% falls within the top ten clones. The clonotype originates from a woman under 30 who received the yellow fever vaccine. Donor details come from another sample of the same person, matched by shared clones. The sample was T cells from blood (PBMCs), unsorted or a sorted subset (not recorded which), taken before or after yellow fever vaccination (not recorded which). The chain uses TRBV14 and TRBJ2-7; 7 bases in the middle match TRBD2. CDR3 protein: CASSPGGYEQYF. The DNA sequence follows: TGTGCCAGCAGCCCCGGGGGGTACGAGCAGTACTTC.